This T cell receptor beta chain was recorded in a study of radiation and T cells in renal cell carcinoma. Background on the study: Nephrectomy followed 15 Gy stereotactic body radiation by 4 weeks.

This clone was counted only a few times. Its antigen remains unknown. The CDR3 loop spans 15 amino acids. CDR1 is MGHRA, CDR2 YSYEKL, per germline. The V segment lost 1 base and the J segment 4 bases; nucleotides outside the gene matches: 4. Using immunoSEQ multiplex PCR, the repertoire was profiled, and TCRdb retains in-frame clones only, with some absent. The table has some 130,000 clones, approximately 80% seen once. Time point: blood 2 weeks post-SBRT. Treatment indicated: 15 Gy SBRT to primary tumor, nephrectomy 4 weeks later. Clear cell pathology was present in this patient's renal cell carcinoma. Notes on the study in general: Pretreatment tumor biopsies were lacking, so baseline clonotypes are unknown. Top tumor clonotypes rose in blood 2 weeks post-radiation, then contracted.

The receptor comes from a woman aged 55 to 70 with renal cell carcinoma. V gene TRBV4-1 combines with J gene TRBJ2-7, with TRBD2 matching over 10 bases. The material sequenced was blood, taken from a patient whose treatment included radiotherapy and nephrectomy. The CDR3: CASSQGASGRYEQYF. The CDR3 nucleotides read TGCGCCAGCAGCCAAGGTGCTAGCGGGAGATACGAGCAGTACTTC.